This T cell receptor (beta chain) was profiled in a study of T cell changes during pregnancy in multiple sclerosis. Generated by immunoSEQ multiplex PCR, the TCRdb table keeps only in-frame clones and is missing some. The repertoire has fewer than 60,000 clones, about nine tenths of them found once; the top ten carry around 6.8%. The CDR3 covers 14 residues. Trimming left V 5 bases short and J 1 base short, with 10 bases between. Per germline, CDR1 SGDLS and CDR2 YYNGEE. The chain employs TRBV9 and TRBJ2-1; D remains unclear. Source: peripheral blood, taken in the third trimester of pregnancy. The TCR was taken from a female donor in good health, enrolled as a control in a pregnancy study. In DNA form, the CDR3 reads TGTGCCAGCAGTCCACCCCGGTCCTACAATGAGCAGTTCTTC. Residues: CASSPPRSYNEQFF.